The sequence of this T cell receptor beta chain was determined in a study of blood T cell repertoires in COVID-19. Study overall: The samples span acute and convalescent COVID-19 from the United States, Italy and Spain. PBMCs, B-cell-depleted T cells, or T cells provided the cDNA or gDNA that made up the material.

TCRdb keeps only in-frame clones here, not all; method: immunoSEQ multiplex PCR. The sample lists roughly 170,000 clones; under 85% were seen once. Concerning this clone: This may stem from a read error, because a much larger clone lies one nucleotide away. Other DNA variants within this sample encode the same CDR3.

Germline V gene sequence: CDR1 SGHTA, CDR2 FQGTGA. The CDR3 is 14 residues long. J was trimmed by 6 bases and V by 5 bases; bases with no gene match: 6. The clonotype comes from a man aged 60-69 years who had recovered from COVID-19. J is TRBJ2-2 and V is TRBV7-3; 7 nucleotides match TRBD2. The sequenced sample consisted of peripheral blood. The CDR3 spells CASSPVGGAGELFF. The DNA of the CDR3 is TGTGCCAGCAGCCCGGTGGGGGGGGCCGGGGAGCTGTTTTTT. The variable domain in full, with the rest retrieved from reference TRBV7-3 and TRBJ2-2, is GAGVSQTPSNKVTEKGKYVELRCDPISGHTALYWYRQSLGQGPEFLIYFQGTGAADDSGLPNDRFFAVRPEGSVSTLKIQRTERGDSAVYLCASSPVGGAGELFFGEGSRLTVL.